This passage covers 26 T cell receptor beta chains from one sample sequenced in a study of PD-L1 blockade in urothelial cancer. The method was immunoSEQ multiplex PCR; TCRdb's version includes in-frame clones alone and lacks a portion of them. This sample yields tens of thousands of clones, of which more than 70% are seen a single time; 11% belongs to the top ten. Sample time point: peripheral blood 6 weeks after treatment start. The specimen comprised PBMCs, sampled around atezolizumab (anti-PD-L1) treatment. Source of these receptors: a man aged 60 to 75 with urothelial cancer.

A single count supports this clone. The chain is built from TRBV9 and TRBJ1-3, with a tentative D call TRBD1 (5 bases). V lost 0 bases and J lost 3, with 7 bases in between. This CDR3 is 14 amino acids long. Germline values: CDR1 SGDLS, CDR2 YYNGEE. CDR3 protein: CASSVAGYGNTIYF. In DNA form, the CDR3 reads TGTGCCAGCAGCGTAGCAGGGTATGGAAACACCATATATTTT.

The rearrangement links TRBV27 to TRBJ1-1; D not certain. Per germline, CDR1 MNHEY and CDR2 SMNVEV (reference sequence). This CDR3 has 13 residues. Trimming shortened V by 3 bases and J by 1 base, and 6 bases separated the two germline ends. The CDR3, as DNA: TGTGCCAGCAGTTTGAGTTGGAACACTGAAGCTTTCTTT. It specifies CASSLSWNTEAFF.

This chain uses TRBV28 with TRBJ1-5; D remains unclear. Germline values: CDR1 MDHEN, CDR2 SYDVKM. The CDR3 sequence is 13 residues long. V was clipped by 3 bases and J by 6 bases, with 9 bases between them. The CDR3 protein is CASSFVGFQPQHF. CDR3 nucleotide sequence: TGTGCCAGCAGTTTTGTCGGGTTTCAGCCCCAGCATTTT.

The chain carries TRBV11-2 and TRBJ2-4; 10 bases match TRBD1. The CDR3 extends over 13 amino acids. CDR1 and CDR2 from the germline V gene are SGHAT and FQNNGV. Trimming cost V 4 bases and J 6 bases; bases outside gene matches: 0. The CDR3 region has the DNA TGTGCCAGCAGCTGGACAGGGGGAAACATTCAGTACTTC. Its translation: CASSWTGGNIQYF.

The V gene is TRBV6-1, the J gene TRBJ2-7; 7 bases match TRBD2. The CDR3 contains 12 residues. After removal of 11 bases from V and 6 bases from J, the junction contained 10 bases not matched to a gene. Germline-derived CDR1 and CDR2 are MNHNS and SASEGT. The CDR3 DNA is TGTGCCCTGTTTGGTAGCGGGTTCGAGCAGTACTTC. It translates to CALFGSGFEQYF.

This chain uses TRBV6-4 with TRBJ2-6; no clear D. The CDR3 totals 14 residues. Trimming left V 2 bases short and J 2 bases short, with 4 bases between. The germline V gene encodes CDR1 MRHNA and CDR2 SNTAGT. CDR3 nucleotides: TGTGCCAGCAGTGACCGGGCTGGGGCCAACGTCCTGACTTTC. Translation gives CASSDRAGANVLTF.

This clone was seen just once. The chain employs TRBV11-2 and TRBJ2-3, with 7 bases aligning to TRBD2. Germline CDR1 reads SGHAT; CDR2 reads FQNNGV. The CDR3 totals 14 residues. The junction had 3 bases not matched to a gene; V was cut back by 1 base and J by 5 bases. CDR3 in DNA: TGTGCCAGCAGCTTAGGGGGAGGGTTAGATACGCAGTATTTT. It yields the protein CASSLGGGLDTQYF.

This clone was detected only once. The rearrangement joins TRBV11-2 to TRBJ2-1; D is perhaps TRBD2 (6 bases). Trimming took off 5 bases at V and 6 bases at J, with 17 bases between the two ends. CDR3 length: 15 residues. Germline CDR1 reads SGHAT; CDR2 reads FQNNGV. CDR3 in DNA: TGTGCCAGCAGCGGCAACCGGGGGATGGGCAATGAGCAGTTCTTC. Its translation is CASSGNRGMGNEQFF.

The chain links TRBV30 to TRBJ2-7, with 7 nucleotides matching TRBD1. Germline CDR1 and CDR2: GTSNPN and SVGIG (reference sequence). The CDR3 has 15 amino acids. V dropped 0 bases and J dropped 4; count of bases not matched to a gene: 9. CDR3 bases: TGTGCCTGGAGTGTAATTAGCAGGGGGATGTACGAGCAGTACTTC. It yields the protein CAWSVISRGMYEQYF. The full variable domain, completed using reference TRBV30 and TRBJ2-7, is SQTIHQWPATLVQPVGSPLSLECTVEGTSNPNLYWYRQAAGRGLQLLFYSVGIGQISSEVPQNLSASRPQDRQFILSSKKLLLSDSGFYLCAWSVISRGMYEQYFGPGTRLTVT.

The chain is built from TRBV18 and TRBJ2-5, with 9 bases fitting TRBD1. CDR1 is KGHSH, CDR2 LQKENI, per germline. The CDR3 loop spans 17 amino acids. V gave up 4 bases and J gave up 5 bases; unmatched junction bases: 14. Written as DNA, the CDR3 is TGTGCCAGCTCACTATATACCGGGACAGGGAAGGCTGAGACCCAGTACTTC. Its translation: CASSLYTGTGKAETQYF.

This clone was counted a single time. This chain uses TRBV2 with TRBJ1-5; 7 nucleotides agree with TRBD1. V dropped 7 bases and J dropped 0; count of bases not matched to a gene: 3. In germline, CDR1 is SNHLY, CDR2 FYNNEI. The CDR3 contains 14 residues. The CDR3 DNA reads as TGTGCCAGCACGGGGACAGATAGCAATCAGCCCCAGCATTTT. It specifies CASTGTDSNQPQHF. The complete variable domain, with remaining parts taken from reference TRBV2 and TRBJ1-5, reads EPEVTQTPSHQVTQMGQEVILRCVPISNHLYFYWYRQILGQKVEFLVSFYNNEISEKSEIFDDQFSVERPDGSNFTLKIRSTKLEDSAMYFCASTGTDSNQPQHFGDGTRLSIL.

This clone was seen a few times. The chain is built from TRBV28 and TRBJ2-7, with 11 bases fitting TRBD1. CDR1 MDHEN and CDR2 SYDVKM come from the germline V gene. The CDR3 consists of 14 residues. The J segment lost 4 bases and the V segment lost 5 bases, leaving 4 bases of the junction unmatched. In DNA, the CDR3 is TGTGCCAGCAGTCTAGGACAGGGGGCGTACGAGCAGTACTTC. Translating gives CASSLGQGAYEQYF.

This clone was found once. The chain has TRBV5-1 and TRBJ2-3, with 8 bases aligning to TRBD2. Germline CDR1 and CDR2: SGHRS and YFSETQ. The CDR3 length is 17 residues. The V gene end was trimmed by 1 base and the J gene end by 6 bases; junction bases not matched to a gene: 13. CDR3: CASSLTFLAGGGDTQYF. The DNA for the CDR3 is TGCGCCAGCAGCTTGACTTTCCTGGCGGGGGGTGGGGATACGCAGTATTTT.

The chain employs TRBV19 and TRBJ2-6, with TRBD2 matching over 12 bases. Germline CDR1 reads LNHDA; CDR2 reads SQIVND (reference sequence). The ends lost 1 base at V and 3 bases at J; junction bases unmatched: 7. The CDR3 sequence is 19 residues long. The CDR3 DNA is TGTGCCAGTAGTATAGGGGCTAGCGGGAGGGGTGGTGGGGCCAACGTCCTGACTTTC. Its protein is CASSIGASGRGGGANVLTF.

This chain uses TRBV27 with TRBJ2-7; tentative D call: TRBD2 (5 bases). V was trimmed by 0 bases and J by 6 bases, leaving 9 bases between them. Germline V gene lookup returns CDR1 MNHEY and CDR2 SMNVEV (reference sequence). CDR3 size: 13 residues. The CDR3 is CASSLSEGGEQYF. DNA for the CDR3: TGTGCCAGCAGTTTATCAGAGGGTGGCGAGCAGTACTTC.

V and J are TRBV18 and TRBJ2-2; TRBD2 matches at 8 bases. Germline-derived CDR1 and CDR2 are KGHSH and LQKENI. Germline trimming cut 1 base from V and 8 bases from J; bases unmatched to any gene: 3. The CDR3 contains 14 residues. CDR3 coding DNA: TGTGCCAGCTCACCACTAGCGGGACGGGGGGAGCTGTTTTTT. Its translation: CASSPLAGRGELFF.

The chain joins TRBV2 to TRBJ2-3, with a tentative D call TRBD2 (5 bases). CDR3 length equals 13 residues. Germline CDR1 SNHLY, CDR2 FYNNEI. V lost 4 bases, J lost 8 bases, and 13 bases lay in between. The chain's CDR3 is CASSAQASGTQYF. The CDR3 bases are TGTGCCAGCAGTGCCCAGGCGAGCGGTACGCAGTATTTT.

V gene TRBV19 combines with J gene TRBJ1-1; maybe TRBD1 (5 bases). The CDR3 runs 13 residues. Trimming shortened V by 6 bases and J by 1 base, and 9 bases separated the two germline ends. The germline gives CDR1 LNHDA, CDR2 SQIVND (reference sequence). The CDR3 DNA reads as TGTGCCAGTAGGGTGACAGCGAACACTGAAGCTTTCTTT. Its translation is CASRVTANTEAFF. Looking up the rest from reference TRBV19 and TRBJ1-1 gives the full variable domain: DGGITQSPKYLFRKEGQNVTLSCEQNLNHDAMYWYRQDPGQGLRLIYYSQIVNDFQKGDIAEGYSVSREKKESFPLTVTSAQKNPTAFYLCASRVTANTEAFFGQGTRLTVV.

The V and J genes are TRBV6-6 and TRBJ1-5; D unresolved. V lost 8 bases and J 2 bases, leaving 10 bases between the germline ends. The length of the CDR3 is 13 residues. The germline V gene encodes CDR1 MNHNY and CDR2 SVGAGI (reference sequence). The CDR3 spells CASLEERNQPQHF. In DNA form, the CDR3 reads TGTGCCAGCCTGGAGGAACGCAATCAGCCCCAGCATTTT.

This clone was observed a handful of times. CDR3 in amino acids: CASSFTGGQGGQPQHF. CDR3 in DNA: TGTGCCAGCAGTTTCACCGGGGGACAGGGCGGTCAGCCCCAGCATTTT. The chain has TRBV27 and TRBJ1-5; TRBD1 matches 9 bases. Trimming cost V 3 bases and J 6 bases; bases outside gene matches: 9. CDR1 MNHEY and CDR2 SMNVEV come from the germline V gene (reference sequence). The CDR3 covers 16 residues.

The CDR3: CAAEIRLAELYNEQFF. The CDR3 nucleotides read TGTGCCGCGGAAATAAGACTAGCGGAACTTTACAATGAGCAGTTCTTC. V gene TRBV30 combines with J gene TRBJ2-1; 9 bases align to TRBD2. Germline assignment: CDR1 GTSNPN and CDR2 SVGIG (reference sequence). The V and J ends lost 8 bases and 4 bases, in that order; junction bases with no gene match: 15. The CDR3 sequence is 16 residues long.

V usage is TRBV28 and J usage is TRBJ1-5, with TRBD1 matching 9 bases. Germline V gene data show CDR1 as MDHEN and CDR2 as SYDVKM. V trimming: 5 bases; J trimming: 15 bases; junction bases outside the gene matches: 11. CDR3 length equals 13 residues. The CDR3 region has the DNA TGTGCCAGCAGTCGGGGTGGACAGGGGAGGCGGCATTTT. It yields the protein CASSRGGQGRRHF.

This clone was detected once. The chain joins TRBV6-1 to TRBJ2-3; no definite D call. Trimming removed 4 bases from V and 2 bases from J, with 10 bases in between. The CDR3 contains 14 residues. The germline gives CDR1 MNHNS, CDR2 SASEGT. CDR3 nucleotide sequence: TGTGCCAGCAGTGGGGTACAGAACACAGATACGCAGTATTTT. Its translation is CASSGVQNTDTQYF.

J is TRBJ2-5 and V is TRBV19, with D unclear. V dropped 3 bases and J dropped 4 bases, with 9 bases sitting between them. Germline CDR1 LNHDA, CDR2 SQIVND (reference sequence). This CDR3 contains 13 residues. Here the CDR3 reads CASSIQDGETQYF. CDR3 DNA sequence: TGTGCCAGTAGTATTCAGGATGGAGAGACCCAGTACTTC. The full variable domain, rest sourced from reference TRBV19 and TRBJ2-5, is DGGITQSPKYLFRKEGQNVTLSCEQNLNHDAMYWYRQDPGQGLRLIYYSQIVNDFQKGDIAEGYSVSREKKESFPLTVTSAQKNPTAFYLCASSIQDGETQYFGPGTRLLVL.

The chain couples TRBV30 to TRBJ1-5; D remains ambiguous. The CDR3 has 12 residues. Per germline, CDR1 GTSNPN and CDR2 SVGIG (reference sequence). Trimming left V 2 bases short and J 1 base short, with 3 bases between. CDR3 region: CAWSRSNQPQHF. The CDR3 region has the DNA TGTGCCTGGAGTCGGAGCAATCAGCCCCAGCATTTT.

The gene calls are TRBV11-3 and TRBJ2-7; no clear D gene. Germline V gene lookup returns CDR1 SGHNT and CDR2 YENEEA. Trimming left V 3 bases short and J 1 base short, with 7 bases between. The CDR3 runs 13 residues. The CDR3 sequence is CASSFEVSYEQYF. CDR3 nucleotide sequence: TGTGCCAGCAGCTTCGAGGTATCCTACGAGCAGTACTTC.